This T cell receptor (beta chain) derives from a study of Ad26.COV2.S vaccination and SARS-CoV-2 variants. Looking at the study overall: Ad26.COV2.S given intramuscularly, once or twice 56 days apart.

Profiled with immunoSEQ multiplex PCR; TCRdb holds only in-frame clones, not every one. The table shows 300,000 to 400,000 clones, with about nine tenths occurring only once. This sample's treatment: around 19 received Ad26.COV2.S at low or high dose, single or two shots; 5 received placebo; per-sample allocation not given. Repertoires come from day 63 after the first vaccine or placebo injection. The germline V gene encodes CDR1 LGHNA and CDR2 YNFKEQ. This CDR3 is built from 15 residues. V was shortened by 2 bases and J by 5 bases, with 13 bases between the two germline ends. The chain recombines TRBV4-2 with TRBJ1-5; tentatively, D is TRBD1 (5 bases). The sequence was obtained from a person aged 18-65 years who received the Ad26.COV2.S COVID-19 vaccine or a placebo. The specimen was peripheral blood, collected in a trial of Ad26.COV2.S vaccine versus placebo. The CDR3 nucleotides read TGTGCCAGCAGCCAAACGACAGCGACCCATCAGCCCCAGCATTTT. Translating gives CASSQTTATHQPQHF.